The 5 T cell receptor beta chains given below trace back to one sample, sequenced in a study of blood T cell repertoires in COVID-19 (TCRdb year 2020). Library method: the immunoSEQ multiplex PCR assay. This is the immuneACCESS table as TCRdb keeps it, with only in-frame sequences that have V and J called. A part of the clones is gone; compared with another copy, unresolved V genes explain less than half, and the rest is unexplained. Here the sample has tens of thousands of clones; around 91% occur a single time. Of the sample, about 6.7% is held by the ten largest clones. Sequencing was carried out using peripheral blood. The origin of the receptors is a man younger than 30 with COVID-19, enrolled during active disease.

The rearrangement uses TRBV29-1 and TRBJ2-5; TRBD1 matches at 8 bases. J was trimmed by 4 bases and V by 6 bases; bases with no gene match: 10. Germline CDR1 is SQVTM and CDR2 is ANQGSEA. The CDR3 loop spans 14 amino acids. This chain's CDR3 is CSVGPGQGGETQYF. CDR3 in DNA: TGCAGCGTGGGGCCAGGACAGGGTGGAGAGACCCAGTACTTC. Filled out from reference TRBV29-1 and TRBJ2-5, the complete variable domain reads SAVISQKPSRDICQRGTSLTIQCQVDSQVTMMFWYRQQPGQSLTLIATANQGSEATYESGFVIDKFPISRPNLTFSTLTVSNMSPEDSSIYLCSVGPGQGGETQYFGPGTRLLVL.

The rearrangement joins TRBV19 to TRBJ1-3; 9 bases match TRBD1. After removal of 8 bases from V and 4 bases from J, the junction contained 9 bases not matched to a gene. From germline, CDR1 is LNHDA and CDR2 SQIVND (reference sequence). CDR3 length: 15 residues. CDR3 nucleotides: TGTGCCAGTGTGCGCGGACAGGGGAGAGGAAACACCATATATTTT. It codes for CASVRGQGRGNTIYF.

The rearrangement links TRBV7-2 to TRBJ2-2; the D gene is possibly TRBD1 (6 bases). V lost 5 bases and J lost 8, with 12 bases in between. The CDR3 loop spans 13 amino acids. Looked up from germline, CDR1 is SGHTA and CDR2 is FQGNSA. The CDR3 coding sequence is TGTGCCAGCAGCGGATCCAGGGGTGGGGAGCTGTTTTTT. Residues: CASSGSRGGELFF. The full variable domain, rest sourced from reference TRBV7-2 and TRBJ2-2, is GAGVSQSPSNKVTEKGKDVELRCDPISGHTALYWYRQSLGQGLEFLIYFQGNSAPDKSGLPSDRFSAERTGGSVSTLTIQRTQQEDSAVYLCASSGSRGGELFFGEGSRLTVL.

The V call is TRBV6-5, the J call TRBJ1-3; D ambiguous. The CDR3 has 14 residues. V lost 2 bases to trimming and J lost 1 base, with 6 bases between them. CDR1 and CDR2 from the germline V gene are MNHEY and SVGAGI. In DNA, the CDR3 is TGTGCCAGCAGTTACCGGGGTTCTGGAAACACCATATATTTT. Its protein is CASSYRGSGNTIYF.

The chain links TRBV5-8 to TRBJ1-5; 9 bases match TRBD1. Looked up from germline, CDR1 is SGHTS and CDR2 is YDEGEE. The CDR3 extends over 19 amino acids. Trimming removed 3 bases from V and 0 bases from J; junction bases left unmatched: 13. The CDR3 region is CASSSPPGQGPFSNQPQHF. The CDR3 DNA follows: TGTGCCAGCAGCTCACCGCCGGGACAGGGTCCCTTTAGCAATCAGCCCCAGCATTTT.